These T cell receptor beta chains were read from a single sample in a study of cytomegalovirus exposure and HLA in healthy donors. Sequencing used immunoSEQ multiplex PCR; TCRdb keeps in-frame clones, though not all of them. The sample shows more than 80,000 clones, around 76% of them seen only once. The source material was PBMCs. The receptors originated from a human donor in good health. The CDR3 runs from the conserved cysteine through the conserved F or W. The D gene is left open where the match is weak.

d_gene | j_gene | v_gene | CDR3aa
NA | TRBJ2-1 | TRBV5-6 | CASSLVPGLYNEQFF
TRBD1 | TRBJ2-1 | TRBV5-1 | CASSKEGQAHYNEQFF
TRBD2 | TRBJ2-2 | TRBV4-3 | CASSPLAGQGPGELFF
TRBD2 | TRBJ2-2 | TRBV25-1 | CASSKAGVAAGELFF
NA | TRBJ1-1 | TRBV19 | CASLSSRGTEAFF
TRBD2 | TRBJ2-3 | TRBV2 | CASSREGSTDTQYF
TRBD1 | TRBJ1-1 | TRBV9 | CASSTTTGVNTEAFF
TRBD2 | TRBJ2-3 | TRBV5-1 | CASGTSGGAADTQYF
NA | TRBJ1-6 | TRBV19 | CASSSGGHNSPLHF
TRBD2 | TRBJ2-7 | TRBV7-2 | CASSVLGLAGAREQYF
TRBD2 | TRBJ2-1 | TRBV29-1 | CSVEDPDRTSGVRNEQFF
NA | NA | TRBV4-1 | CASSQEWYSSDEQYF
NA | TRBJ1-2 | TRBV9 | CASSLLYGYTF
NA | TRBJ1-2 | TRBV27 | CASSLSAENYGYTF
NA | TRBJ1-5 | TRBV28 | CASRSISSNQPQHF
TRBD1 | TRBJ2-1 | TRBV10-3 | CAISGADRVGPNEQFF
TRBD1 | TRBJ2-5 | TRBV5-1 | CASRRTGGQVRETQYF
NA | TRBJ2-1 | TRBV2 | CASSEERIHNEQFF
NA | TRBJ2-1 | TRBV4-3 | CASSLQEGGTNNEQFF
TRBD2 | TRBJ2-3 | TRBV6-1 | CASSLAGGNTDTQYF